The sequence of this T cell receptor (beta chain) was determined in a study of blood T cell repertoires in COVID-19. Germline loops: CDR1 GTSNPN, CDR2 SVGIG (reference sequence). V lost 3 bases, J lost 8 bases, and 3 bases stayed unmatched. The CDR3 has 11 residues. Assay used: immunoSEQ multiplex PCR; TCRdb lists only in-frame clones, some missing. The sample has about 310,000 clones; roughly 90% are singletons. The sample consisted of PBMCs or T cells enriched from blood (not recorded which). V usage is TRBV30 and J usage is TRBJ1-1; 7 bases match TRBD1. The sequence was obtained from a man between 60 and 75 years old who had recovered from COVID-19. The CDR3 loop reads CAWSRTGEAFF. DNA for the CDR3: TGTGCCTGGAGCAGGACAGGAGAAGCTTTCTTT. Together with reference TRBV30 and TRBJ1-1, the CDR3 gives the full variable domain: SQTIHQWPATLVQPVGSPLSLECTVEGTSNPNLYWYRQAAGRGLQLLFYSVGIGQISSEVPQNLSASRPQDRQFILSSKKLLLSDSGFYLCAWSRTGEAFFGQGTRLTVV.